Sequencing of this T cell receptor beta chain was carried out in a study of early T cells in non-severe SARS-CoV-2 infection. Looking at the study overall: Sequenced material consisted of bulk RNA (from unsorted whole blood), and chains were unpaired.

Germline V gene sequence: CDR1 SGDLS, CDR2 YYNGEE. V trimming: 7 bases; J trimming: 4 bases; junction bases outside the gene matches: 13. The CDR3 spans 15 residues. The TCR library protocol attached unique molecular identifiers to the individual cDNA molecules. TCRdb used MiXCR to reprocess the 5' RACE reads, holding one entry per CDR3 protein. The sample has about 54,000 distinct CDR3 sequences, more than 6.5% seen once; the top ten hold 5.8%. There are many counts of this clonotype. The chain carries TRBV9 and TRBJ2-5, with 7 bases fitting TRBD2. The sample consisted of whole blood, taken at baseline. The receptor's source is an adult who was a healthcare worker with PCR-confirmed SARS-CoV-2 infection or an uninfected control (not recorded which). DNA of the CDR3: TGTGCCAGCGGACGGGGAGGCGGGGGTGGAGAGACCCAGTACTTC. It codes for CASGRGGGGGETQYF.